A single sample gave rise to the 27 T cell receptor beta chains below, sequenced in a study of blood T cells in healthy people across ages. The authors ran a second PCR of 7 to 11 cycles using a sample-barcoded 5' primer and a J-beta primer mix. TCRdb itself ran the 5' RACE reads through MiXCR, one entry per CDR3 protein. The data show around 820,000 distinct CDR3 sequences, 20% to 25% seen once. These data also formed part of another study, on T cells of mothers and their children.

The sample comprised blood. The source is a boy under 18 in good health.

This chain connects TRBV7-3 to TRBJ1-5; D is ambiguous. Germline assignment: CDR1 SGHTA and CDR2 FQGTGA. Trimming removed 11 bases from V and 0 bases from J, with 8 bases in between. The CDR3 runs 12 residues. The CDR3 reads CAYRDSNQPQHF. The CDR3 coding sequence is TGTGCCTATAGAGATAGCAATCAGCCCCAGCATTTT.

The J gene is TRBJ1-5, the V gene TRBV4-3; 10 nucleotides match TRBD1. CDR1 is LGHNA, CDR2 YSLEER, per germline. CDR3 size: 15 residues. J was trimmed by 7 bases and V by 3 bases; bases with no gene match: 6. The chain's CDR3 is CASSQGQGTGQPQHF. The CDR3, as DNA: TGCGCCAGCAGCCAGGGACAGGGGACGGGCCAGCCCCAGCATTTT.

This clonotype was seen only a few times. The chain links TRBV29-1 to TRBJ2-7; the D gene is possibly TRBD1 (6 bases). Trimming removed 4 bases from V and 6 bases from J, with 13 bases in between. The germline V gene encodes CDR1 SQVTM and CDR2 ANQGSEA. The CDR3 has 12 residues. The CDR3 DNA reads TGCAGCGTTGTACAGGGAGTAGGCGAGCAGTACTTC. It encodes CSVVQGVGEQYF.

The chain combines TRBV7-9 with TRBJ1-4; unclear D gene. The length of the CDR3 is 16 residues. The ends were cut back, 5 bases at V and 0 bases at J, with 13 bases in the middle. Germline V gene lookup returns CDR1 SEHNR and CDR2 FQNEAQ (reference sequence). CDR3 DNA: TGTGCCAGCAGCCTTCCTTTCGGCGCAACTAATGAAAAACTGTTTTTT. Translated: CASSLPFGATNEKLFF. The entire variable domain, with the rest obtained from reference TRBV7-9 and TRBJ1-4, is as follows: DTGVSQNPRHKITKRGQNVTFRCDPISEHNRLYWYRQTLGQGPEFLTYFQNEAQLEKSRLLSDRFSAERPKGSFSTLEIQRTEQGDSAMYLCASSLPFGATNEKLFFGSGTQLSVL.

This clonotype has ten or more counts. The chain combines TRBV2 with TRBJ2-1; 7 bases map to TRBD2. Looked up from germline, CDR1 is SNHLY and CDR2 is FYNNEI. Trimming took 6 bases from V and 1 from J; bases not matched to a gene: 6. CDR3 length: 15 residues. DNA for the CDR3: TGTGCCAGCAGCTTGCTAGCGGTTTCCTACAATGAGCAGTTCTTC. Its protein product is CASSLLAVSYNEQFF.

The V call is TRBV28, the J call TRBJ2-1, with unresolved D. V shed 6 bases and J shed 2 bases, with 11 bases lying between them. From germline, CDR1 is MDHEN and CDR2 SYDVKM. The CDR3 contains 14 residues. The CDR3 DNA is TGTGCCAGCAGGACCCTAGGGCCCTACAATGAGCAGTTCTTC. This gives the protein CASRTLGPYNEQFF.

This clonotype has more than one count but fewer than ten. The CDR3 region is CASSLGTALKETQYF. DNA for the CDR3: TGTGCCAGCAGCTTAGGGACAGCACTGAAAGAGACCCAGTACTTC. This rearrangement joins TRBV11-1 to TRBJ2-5; possible D gene TRBD1, 6 bases. The CDR3 runs 15 residues. With 1 base removed from V and 3 bases from J, the gap between germline ends came to 12 bases. Germline CDR1 and CDR2: SGHAT and FQDESV (reference sequence).

There are a few counts of this clonotype. The rearrangement uses TRBV25-1 and TRBJ2-5, with TRBD2 matching 12 bases. The CDR3 covers 16 residues. J lost 1 base, V lost 4 bases, and 4 bases had no gene match. Germline CDR1 is MGHDK and CDR2 is SYGVNS. The CDR3 coding sequence is TGTGCCAGCAGTGGGACTAGCGGGACTTCCCAAGAGACCCAGTACTTC. It yields the protein CASSGTSGTSQETQYF.

About this clonotype: In this CDR3 the conserved last residue, phenylalanine or tryptophan, is missing, so a read error is likely. The chain uses TRBV5-1 and TRBJ2-5; 14 bases line up with TRBD2. The CDR3 spans 16 residues. Germline values: CDR1 SGHRS, CDR2 YFSETQ. The V segment lost 5 bases and the J segment 4 bases; nucleotides outside the gene matches: 7. As DNA, the CDR3 is TGCGCCAGCAGGAAACGTGGGACTAGCGGGAGAGAGACCCAGTACCTC. The encoded protein is CASRKRGTSGRETQYL.

The sample holds a few counts of this clonotype. The genes are TRBV9 and TRBJ1-2; 8 bases agree with TRBD1. The length of the CDR3 is 15 residues. Unmatched junction bases numbered 8, after V lost 4 bases and J lost 3 bases. The germline V gene encodes CDR1 SGDLS and CDR2 YYNGEE. The CDR3 sequence is CASSPRQGIDYGYTF. In nucleotides, the CDR3 is TGTGCCAGCAGCCCAAGACAGGGGATTGACTATGGCTACACCTTC.

This clonotype appeared a few times. The chain uses TRBV20-1 and TRBJ2-5; 9 positions agree with TRBD1. Germline V lookup: CDR1 DFQATT, CDR2 SNEGSKA (reference sequence). The CDR3 spans 12 residues. The trim removed 4 bases at V and 11 bases at J, leaving 8 bases unmatched. The DNA of the CDR3 is TGCAGTGCTATAAATACAGGGGGCGCGCAGTACTTC. Its protein is CSAINTGGAQYF.

This chain uses TRBV4-3 with TRBJ2-7; D is undetermined. V shed 2 bases and J shed 2 bases, with 7 bases lying between them. Germline values: CDR1 LGHNA, CDR2 YSLEER. The CDR3 consists of 13 residues. The CDR3 spells CASSQRAAYEQYF. In DNA form, the CDR3 reads TGCGCCAGCAGCCAACGGGCCGCCTACGAGCAGTACTTC.

This clonotype came up a few times. The V and J genes are TRBV7-2 and TRBJ2-3; D assignment may be TRBD1 or TRBD2 (5 bases each). V dropped 6 bases and J dropped 6 bases, with 16 bases sitting between them. Per germline, CDR1 SGHTA and CDR2 FQGNSA. This CDR3 contains 14 residues. The CDR3 DNA reads as TGTGCCAGCAGTCCCGAGGGGCTAAGGGATACGCAGTATTTT. Amino acid sequence: CASSPEGLRDTQYF.

This clonotype was detected only a few times. The CDR3 nucleotides are TGTGCCAGCAGCTTAGCAGGGGGCGACACAGATACGCAGTATTTT. This encodes CASSLAGGDTDTQYF. The chain uses TRBV7-9 and TRBJ2-3; 7 nucleotides agree with TRBD1. V was clipped by 0 bases and J by 2 bases; unmatched bases: 2. Germline loops: CDR1 SEHNR, CDR2 FQNEAQ (reference sequence). This CDR3 spans 15 amino acids. The full variable domain, rest sourced from reference TRBV7-9 and TRBJ2-3, is DTGVSQNPRHKITKRGQNVTFRCDPISEHNRLYWYRQTLGQGPEFLTYFQNEAQLEKSRLLSDRFSAERPKGSFSTLEIQRTEQGDSAMYLCASSLAGGDTDTQYFGPGTRLTVL.

V usage is TRBV29-1 and J usage is TRBJ2-1; 13 nucleotides line up with TRBD2. V gave up 0 bases and J gave up 2 bases; unmatched junction bases: 13. The CDR3 runs 20 residues. Germline V lookup: CDR1 SQVTM, CDR2 ANQGSEA. In nucleotides, the CDR3 is TGCAGCGTTGAAGAGGGGACTAGCGGGATAAAGAGAGGACCCTACAATGAGCAGTTCTTC. Translating it yields CSVEEGTSGIKRGPYNEQFF.

The rearrangement uses TRBV30 and TRBJ1-2, with D hard to call. Trimming took 4 bases from V and 1 from J, leaving 10 bases between them. The CDR3 is made up of 13 amino acids. In germline, CDR1 is GTSNPN, CDR2 SVGIG (reference sequence). The CDR3 protein is CAWTVALNYGYTF. CDR3 bases: TGTGCCTGGACGGTAGCGCTTAACTATGGCTACACCTTC.

This clonotype was seen more than once but under ten times. The chain employs TRBV6-2 or TRBV6-3 and TRBJ2-5, with D possibly matching TRBD2 (6 bases). The J call may not be correct, given that the DNA end is closer to TRBJ2-1. Germline V gene lookup returns CDR1 MNHEY and CDR2 SVGEGT. The CDR3 contains 12 residues. Here the CDR3 reads CASSFEGGEQFF. The DNA of the CDR3 is TGTGCCAGCAGTTTTGAGGGAGGTGAGCAGTTCTTC.

This clonotype has more than one count but fewer than ten. The gene calls are TRBV14 and TRBJ2-1; TRBD1 matches at 8 bases. V lost 0 bases and J lost 4; bases outside the gene matches: 14. The length of the CDR3 is 19 residues. Looked up from germline, CDR1 is SGHDN and CDR2 is FVKESK. The CDR3 spells CASSQDRGPGGIVYNEQFF. In DNA, the CDR3 is TGTGCCAGCAGCCAAGATCGAGGGCCAGGGGGCATCGTGTACAATGAGCAGTTCTTC.

Only a few counts were recorded for this clonotype. The V gene is TRBV29-1, the J gene TRBJ1-2; D is unclear. The CDR3 contains 11 residues. Trimming removed 4 bases from V and 3 bases from J, with 6 bases in between. Germline CDR1 and CDR2: SQVTM and ANQGSEA. CDR3 in amino acids: CSVGADYGYTF. Here the CDR3 DNA reads TGCAGCGTTGGAGCCGACTATGGCTACACCTTC.

This clonotype was seen a few times. The V gene is TRBV6-1, the J gene TRBJ1-2; D possibly corresponds to TRBD1 (5 bases). This CDR3 has 12 amino acids. CDR1 MNHNS and CDR2 SASEGT come from the germline V gene. The V end was cut by 4 bases, the J end by 5 bases, with 8 bases between. The CDR3 DNA sequence: TGTGCCAGCAGTGTACAGGATTATGGCTACACCTTC. Encoded protein: CASSVQDYGYTF.

The CDR3 is CASSLAYSVTGGRSPLHF. CDR3 sequence (DNA): TGTGCCAGCAGCTTAGCCTATAGCGTGACAGGGGGAAGGTCACCCCTCCACTTT. This rearrangement joins TRBV7-9 to TRBJ1-6; 9 bases line up with TRBD1. CDR1 is SEHNR and CDR2 is FQNEAQ in the germline V gene (reference sequence). There are 18 residues in the CDR3. The J segment lost 10 bases and the V segment lost 0 bases, leaving 13 bases of the junction unmatched.

Many counts were recorded for this clonotype. The J gene is TRBJ2-7, the V gene TRBV7-2; 8 bases agree with TRBD2. There are 15 residues in the CDR3. Germline assignment: CDR1 SGHTA and CDR2 FQGNSA. Trimming at V came to 0 bases and at J to 3 bases, leaving 4 bases not matched to a gene. The CDR3 DNA is TGTGCCAGCAGCTTAGCATCTAGCGGGCTCTACGAGCAGTACTTC. Encoded protein: CASSLASSGLYEQYF.

The count of this clonotype is one. The rearrangement joins TRBV27 to TRBJ2-2, with 7 bases aligning to TRBD1. CDR1 is MNHEY and CDR2 is SMNVEV in the germline V gene (reference sequence). Trimming cost V 4 bases and J 2 bases; bases outside gene matches: 13. This CDR3 is 18 amino acids long. CDR3 protein: CASSSTTGVGTNTGELFF. The CDR3 DNA reads TGTGCCAGCAGTTCAACCACAGGGGTTGGGACAAACACCGGGGAGCTGTTTTTT.

With respect to this clonotype: Germline and junction disagree at one end, which may indicate a read error. This chain links TRBV14 with TRBJ2-1; 13 bases are shared with TRBD2. The CDR3 spans 14 residues. Germline V gene data show CDR1 as SGHDN and CDR2 as FVKESK. CDR3: CASSRTSGSHEQFF. The CDR3, as DNA: TGCGCCAGCAGCAGGACTAGCGGGAGTCATGAGCAGTTCTTC.

The J gene is TRBJ1-4, the V gene TRBV6-2 or TRBV6-3; D might be TRBD1 (5 bases). Germline V gene lookup returns CDR1 MNHEY and CDR2 SVGEGT. V was cut by 6 bases and J by 4 bases, with 18 bases left in between. This CDR3 has 16 residues. The CDR3 loop is CASSLHTDTLNEKLFF. The CDR3 nucleotides are TGTGCCAGCAGCCTACACACGGACACCCTTAATGAAAAACTGTTTTTT.

The chain has TRBV6-5 and TRBJ1-1, with D maybe TRBD1 (5 bases). Germline-derived CDR1 and CDR2 are MNHEY and SVGAGI. The CDR3 consists of 12 residues. The ends were cut back, 11 bases at V and 7 bases at J, with 17 bases in the middle. CDR3 in DNA: TGTGCCTCCGAAAAGGAGGGGATTGAAGCTTTCTTT. Protein: CASEKEGIEAFF.

The chain combines TRBV5-5 with TRBJ2-7; D is perhaps TRBD1 (5 bases). The CDR3 is 18 residues long. Trimming took 0 bases from V and 1 from J, leaving 20 bases between them. Germline values: CDR1 SGHKS, CDR2 YYEKEE (reference sequence). CDR3 sequence (DNA): TGTGCCAGCAGCTTGGGTCTAGGGCAGGGTATGGTGTCCTACGAGCAGTACTTC. Protein sequence: CASSLGLGQGMVSYEQYF.